Sequencing of this TCR beta chain was carried out in a study of T cell responses to AZD1222 COVID-19 vaccine. Repertoires were generated with immunoSEQ multiplex PCR, while TCRdb's copy carries only in-frame clones and drops some. Of about 94,000 clones listed, roughly 88% were seen once; the top ten hold around an eighth. Study-wide results and caveats: Donors were largely white British and mainly female; clonal diversity was possibly underestimated. Seropositivity was recorded at baseline in only a handful of AZD1222 recipients. Spike-wide coverage was observed for vaccine-associated CD4 TCRs, with dominant responses at 160-218 and 743-854.

The CDR3 runs to 11 residues. Germline V gene lookup returns CDR1 SEHNR and CDR2 FQNEAQ (reference sequence). Worth noting for this clone: What it recognizes is unknown. Mismatch with germline at one junction end may stem from a read error.

Sequenced material: peripheral blood, taken 28 days after the second AZD1222 dose. The chain employs TRBV7-9 and TRBJ1-3; D remains ambiguous. The origin of this receptor is an adult who received the AZD1222 COVID-19 vaccine. CDR3 region: CASSLTPEDDF. As DNA, the CDR3 is TGTGCCAGCAGCCTTACACCGGAGGATGATTTT.